Sequencing of this T cell receptor beta chain was carried out in a study of T cell responses to AZD1222 COVID-19 vaccine listed by TCRdb under 2021. A note on the overall study: A total of about 240 trial participants underwent TCR sequencing, of whom 200 to 220 received two doses of AZD1222 and about 25 received two doses of the MenACWY control vaccine. Trial participants were enrolled into age subgroups of 18-55, 56-69 and 70-plus years, which contained approximately 150, 28 and 58 TCR-sequenced participants, respectively.

In the paper's terms, the time point label means: baseline before first vaccination. The meaning of the sample's treatment or condition label: meningococcal conjugate vaccine given as trial control. The vaccinee samples were drawn from two UK trials, COV001 and COV002, one of which was a single-blind randomized controlled phase 2/3 trial testing AZD1222 (ChAdOx1 nCoV-19) in healthy adults. Trial participant PBMC samples were collected at day 0 and day 28 after the second dose for TCRbeta chain sequencing. Concerning this clone itself: The target of this receptor is not known. The input lacks base qualities; no much larger clone sits a single base away.

General findings and caveats noted by the study authors: Reportedly, close to half of the unique spike-specific TCRs recognized epitopes lying outside the regions that are mutated in the B.1.351 and B.1.1.7 variants. A significant rise in spike-specific TCR breadth and depth was observed after two AZD1222 doses relative to day 0 and relative to MenACWY recipients. Because no day 14 peak-response samples were available, the repertoires could be characterized only after the peak T cell response. Most participants were white British and females outnumbered males, and the authors suggested that clonal diversity may have been underestimated. The 56-69-year group was small, and its depth increase did not reach significance, likely because of low power. Vaccine-associated CD4 TCRs spanned the whole spike protein, with dominant responses in regions 160-218 and 743-854. Conclusions about previously exposed vaccinees were limited because only six or seven AZD1222 recipients were SARS-CoV-2 seropositive at baseline.

Including cysteine and phenylalanine, the CDR3 has 14 amino acids. Kept here is only the CDR3 DNA, which spans 42 bases and is read in frame from base 1. The germline V gene provides CDR1 MNHEY and CDR2 SVGEGT. Trimming removed 0 bases from V and 4 bases from J, leaving 9 bases between the germline ends. The CDR3 regions of human TCRbeta chains were analyzed by immunosequencing. The published analysis was carried out like this. TCRs in the repertoires were compared against a reference library of SARS-CoV-2-specific TCRs that had been generated with the MIRA antigen-specificity platform. Breadth was defined as the fraction of unique TCRs that were SARS-CoV-2-associated. Depth was defined as the fraction of total T cells that were SARS-CoV-2-associated. Each spike-specific TCR was assigned to its reactive spike region and to a CD4 or CD8 class using the MIRA data. Log10-transformed breadth and depth values were compared by one-way ANOVA with Sidak's multiple comparisons tests. TCRdb carries this immuneACCESS record with in-frame sequences only. Its versions omit some clonotypes, under half of them owing to an unresolved V gene in the studies checked, with the rest unexplained. V, J and clone size were drawn from that table, and D and trimming were deduced from the DNA. In this sample the table shows 200,000 or so clones, 75% to 90% of which occur a single time. The ten largest account for 2.7% of the sample.

The sequence was obtained from an adult in good health. The sequence is built from TRBV6-2 or TRBV6-3 and TRBJ1-2, with the D gene not clear enough to name. The input for sequencing was peripheral blood, taken on day 0 of MenACWY control vaccination. The base sequence is TGTGCCAGCAGTTACTCGACGTTAACCTATGGCTACACCTTC. Its protein reads: CASSYSTLTYGYTF.